The 28 T cell receptor beta chains below come from one sample, sequenced in a study of blood T cell repertoires in COVID-19. Method: immunoSEQ multiplex PCR; TCRdb's copy keeps in-frame clones and lacks some. The sample records roughly 120,000 clones, approximately 91% being singletons. Sequences were obtained from peripheral blood. The receptors were sampled from a woman in her seventies who had recovered from COVID-19.

This clone appeared a single time. This chain joins TRBV6-1 and TRBJ1-1; tentative D call: TRBD1 (5 bases). The V end was cut by 2 bases, the J end by 1 base, with 17 bases between. The CDR3 covers 17 residues. The V gene's germline CDR1 is MNHNS and CDR2 SASEGT. The CDR3 region is CASSEPHGQGWNTEAFF. In DNA form, the CDR3 reads TGTGCCAGCAGTGAACCGCATGGTCAGGGCTGGAACACTGAAGCTTTCTTT.

This clone was detected only once. The chain links TRBV5-1 to TRBJ1-1, with unresolved D. CDR3 length equals 15 residues. Germline CDR1 and CDR2: SGHRS and YFSETQ. With 3 bases removed from V and 4 bases from J, the gap between germline ends came to 16 bases. The CDR3 sequence: CASSSDAYRSTEAFF. The CDR3 nucleotides read TGCGCCAGCAGCTCGGATGCTTACAGAAGCACTGAAGCTTTCTTT.

The rearrangement uses TRBV5-1 and TRBJ2-7; D gene unclear. This CDR3 spans 14 amino acids. Trimming shortened V by 4 bases and J by 6 bases, and 17 bases separated the two germline ends. Germline V gene lookup returns CDR1 SGHRS and CDR2 YFSETQ. The CDR3 protein is CASSPGSSQGEQYF. Here the CDR3 DNA reads TGCGCCAGCAGCCCCGGGTCCTCCCAAGGCGAGCAGTACTTC.

The J gene is TRBJ2-3, the V gene TRBV3-1 (or the pseudogene TRBV3-2); no clear D. The ends were cut back, 4 bases at V and 1 base at J, with 12 bases in the middle. Germline V gene lookup returns CDR1 LGHDT and CDR2 YNNKEL (reference sequence). CDR3 length: 15 residues. The CDR3: CASSLPPRGTDTQYF. Written as DNA, the CDR3 is TGTGCCAGCAGCCTCCCCCCCCGGGGCACAGATACGCAGTATTTT.

This chain connects TRBV21-1 to TRBJ2-7; the D segment call TRBD2 is taken from the table without a DNA check. TRBV21-1 is a recognized pseudogene. The CDR3 runs 13 residues. CDR3 in amino acids: CASSPPDREGQYF. The CDR3 nucleotides read TGTGCCAGCAGCCCACCAGACCGTGAGGGGCAGTACTTC.

The chain carries TRBV5-8 and TRBJ2-3, with 10 nucleotides matching TRBD2. Losses at the gene ends were 4 bases for V and 5 bases for J; bases not matched to a gene: 7. The germline V gene has CDR1 SGHTS and CDR2 YDEGEE. CDR3 length: 15 residues. DNA of the CDR3: TGTGCCAGCAGCCTAGGGACTAGCGTCTTAGATACGCAGTATTTT. Translation: CASSLGTSVLDTQYF.

V gene TRBV6-2 or TRBV6-3 combines with J gene TRBJ2-4, with D maybe TRBD2 (6 bases). Per the germline V gene, CDR1 is MNHEY and CDR2 is SVGEGT. Trimming stripped 2 bases from V and 4 bases from J, with 12 bases between. The CDR3 is made up of 15 amino acids. CDR3 coding DNA: TGTGCCAGCAGTTACGGGGGGACCTTAAAAAACATTCAGTACTTC. Residues: CASSYGGTLKNIQYF.

The chain couples TRBV28 to TRBJ2-1; 12 bases agree with TRBD2. Germline CDR1 is MDHEN and CDR2 is SYDVKM. The CDR3 runs 16 residues. Trimming removed 5 bases from V and 5 bases from J; junction bases left unmatched: 7. The CDR3 is CASSPPGLAGNNEQFF. As DNA, the CDR3 is TGTGCCAGCAGTCCCCCGGGACTAGCGGGTAACAATGAGCAGTTCTTC.

The V gene is TRBV6-1, the J gene TRBJ2-1, with D possibly being TRBD2 (5 bases). Looked up from germline, CDR1 is MNHNS and CDR2 is SASEGT. The CDR3 sequence is 15 residues long. The V gene lost 3 bases and the J gene lost 1 base, with 10 bases spanning the gap. Here the CDR3 reads CASSEAGLSYNEQFF. The CDR3 DNA reads TGTGCCAGCAGTGAGGCCGGACTTTCCTACAATGAGCAGTTCTTC.

This chain joins TRBV5-1 and TRBJ2-3; TRBD2 agrees at 7 bases. This CDR3 has 13 amino acids. Trimming took 1 base from V and 6 from J; bases not matched to a gene: 2. Germline-derived CDR1 and CDR2 are SGHRS and YFSETQ. The CDR3 is CASSLSGKDTQYF. CDR3 sequence (DNA): TGCGCCAGCAGCTTGAGCGGGAAGGATACGCAGTATTTT. Together with reference TRBV5-1 and TRBJ2-3, the CDR3 gives the full variable domain: KAGVTQTPRYLIKTRGQQVTLSCSPISGHRSVSWYQQTPGQGLQFLFEYFSETQRNKGNFPGRFSGRQFSNSRSEMNVSTLELGDSALYLCASSLSGKDTQYFGPGTRLTVL.

V gene TRBV18 combines with J gene TRBJ1-5; 9 bases match TRBD1. Germline trimming cut 3 bases from V and 11 bases from J; bases unmatched to any gene: 5. Germline V CDR1 and CDR2: KGHSH, LQKENI. This CDR3 contains 13 residues. The CDR3 bases are TGTGCCAGCTCACCGGGACAGGGTAGGACCCAGCATTTT. Its translation is CASSPGQGRTQHF.

The chain employs TRBV27 and TRBJ1-2; TRBD1 aligns across 7 bases. CDR3 size: 15 residues. The junction had 7 bases not matched to a gene; V was cut back by 3 bases and J by 3 bases. CDR1 and CDR2 from the germline V gene are MNHEY and SMNVEV (reference sequence). CDR3 bases: TGTGCCAGCAGTTTCGGCCCCGGGACAGACTATGGCTACACCTTC. Its translation: CASSFGPGTDYGYTF.

This chain links TRBV14 with TRBJ2-2, with D unclear. The CDR3 consists of 13 residues. Germline lookup yields CDR1 SGHDN and CDR2 FVKESK. The V and J ends lost 0 bases and 6 bases respectively, with 5 bases between them. CDR3 sequence reads: CASSQDSAGELFF. CDR3 DNA: TGTGCCAGCAGCCAAGACAGTGCCGGGGAGCTGTTTTTT.

The gene calls are TRBV7-4 and TRBJ2-4; 7 nucleotides match TRBD2. There are 16 residues in the CDR3. Per germline, CDR1 SGHVT and CDR2 SQSDAQ. The V segment lost 5 bases and the J segment 1 base; nucleotides outside the gene matches: 8. The CDR3 protein is CASSPERDRAKNIQYF. Here the CDR3 DNA reads TGTGCCAGCAGCCCGGAGCGGGATCGGGCCAAAAACATTCAGTACTTC.

J is TRBJ1-1 and V is TRBV14; no reliable D call. With 2 bases removed from V and 6 bases from J, the gap between germline ends came to 16 bases. CDR3 length: 15 residues. Per the germline V gene, CDR1 is SGHDN and CDR2 is FVKESK. CDR3 sequence: CASSQSRLLKAEAFF. Here the CDR3 DNA reads TGTGCCAGCAGCCAAAGCAGGTTGTTAAAGGCTGAAGCTTTCTTT.

CDR3 in amino acids: CASSLEGQTHSPLHF. CDR3 DNA sequence: TGTGCCAGCAGCTTGGAGGGACAGACTCATTCACCCCTCCACTTT. The chain links TRBV5-5 to TRBJ1-6; 7 bases are a match to TRBD1. This CDR3 comprises 15 residues. J was trimmed by 8 bases and V by 0 bases; bases with no gene match: 5. CDR1 and CDR2 (germline): SGHKS, YYEKEE (reference sequence).

The V call is TRBV5-5, the J call TRBJ1-4; D call uncertain. The CDR3 length is 14 residues. Germline V gene data show CDR1 as SGHKS and CDR2 as YYEKEE (reference sequence). V lost 0 bases and J 10 bases, leaving 13 bases between the germline ends. CDR3 in DNA: TGTGCCAGCAGCTTGGCCGTCACGGAGCGAAAACTGTTTTTT. Translated: CASSLAVTERKLFF.

Points on this clone: At one end the junction does not follow the germline gene, possibly because of a read error. This rearrangement joins TRBV2 to TRBJ2-3, with D perhaps TRBD1 (5 bases). The CDR3 is 16 amino acids. Germline V CDR1 and CDR2: SNHLY, FYNNEI. The chain's CDR3 is CASSEGYRRSTDTQYF. Written as DNA, the CDR3 is TGTGCCAGCAGCGAAGGATACAGGCGTAGCACAGATACGCAGTATTTT. Combining the CDR3 with reference TRBV2 and TRBJ2-3 gives the whole variable domain EPEVTQTPSHQVTQMGQEVILRCVPISNHLYFYWYRQILGQKVEFLVSFYNNEISEKSEIFDDQFSVERPDGSNFTLKIRSTKLEDSAMYFCASSEGYRRSTDTQYFGPGTRLTVL.

J is TRBJ2-5 and V is TRBV14; unclear D gene. The V and J ends lost 4 bases and 0 bases respectively, with 12 bases between them. This CDR3 region has 15 residues. Germline loops: CDR1 SGHDN, CDR2 FVKESK. The CDR3 coding sequence is TGTGCCAGCAGCCGGCAGGCTTGGTACCAAGAGACCCAGTACTTC. Protein product: CASSRQAWYQETQYF.

The V gene is TRBV6-5, the J gene TRBJ2-4; 8 bases fit TRBD2. CDR1 is MNHEY, CDR2 SVGAGI, per germline. V lost 6 bases, J lost 6 bases, and 4 bases stayed unmatched. CDR3 length equals 13 residues. CDR3 protein: CASRLAASNIQYF. In DNA, the CDR3 is TGTGCCAGCAGACTAGCGGCCTCAAACATTCAGTACTTC.

The chain has TRBV7-3 and TRBJ2-2; the D is unclear. With 2 bases removed from V and 1 base from J, the gap between germline ends came to 5 bases. The germline CDR1 and CDR2 sequences are SGHTA and FQGTGA. CDR3 length: 14 residues. As DNA, the CDR3 is TGTGCCAGCAGCTTATTACAGAACACCGGGGAGCTGTTTTTT. Its protein is CASSLLQNTGELFF.

This clone was observed once. The chain carries TRBV7-2 and TRBJ2-5, with 7 nucleotides matching TRBD2. Germline assignment: CDR1 SGHTA and CDR2 FQGNSA. This CDR3 has 16 residues. After removal of 8 bases from V and 5 bases from J, the junction contained 17 bases not matched to a gene. The CDR3 region is CASPPGGTFSGETQYF. The CDR3 DNA reads TGTGCCAGCCCACCCGGGGGGACCTTCTCCGGGGAGACCCAGTACTTC.

V gene TRBV5-1 combines with J gene TRBJ1-1; 9 bases agree with TRBD1. CDR1 is SGHRS, CDR2 YFSETQ, per germline. This CDR3 is 15 amino acids long. With V trimmed by 0 bases and J by 4 bases, 4 bases remained unmatched. DNA of the CDR3: TGCGCCAGCAGCTTGGACGGGACAGGGACCACTGAAGCTTTCTTT. As protein: CASSLDGTGTTEAFF.

This clone came up a few times. This rearrangement joins TRBV10-3 to TRBJ2-1; a weak D match, TRBD2 (7 bases). Germline CDR1 reads ENHRY; CDR2 reads SYGVKD. V lost 0 bases and J lost 5, with 20 bases in between. This CDR3 is built from 18 residues. CDR3 amino acids: CAISESEVGLGGDNEQFF. The CDR3 coding sequence is TGTGCCATCAGTGAGTCGGAGGTAGGACTAGGGGGAGACAATGAGCAGTTCTTC.

This clone was recorded once. CDR3 sequence (DNA): TGTGCCAGCAGTGGGTCAGCTAATGAAAAACTGTTTTTT. It translates to CASSGSANEKLFF. V is TRBV2 and J is TRBJ1-4; D call uncertain. The ends were cut back, 4 bases at V and 3 bases at J, with 6 bases in the middle. Germline CDR1 and CDR2: SNHLY and FYNNEI. The CDR3 is 13 residues long.

The V and J genes are TRBV7-3 and TRBJ1-6; D uncertain. The CDR3 extends over 16 amino acids. V was cut by 5 bases and J by 8 bases, with 19 bases left in between. Germline CDR1 reads SGHTA; CDR2 reads FQGTGA. The CDR3 nucleotides read TGTGCCAGCAGCATCGAACCGCGGGGAGGATATTCACCCCTCCACTTT. Protein product: CASSIEPRGGYSPLHF.

This chain joins TRBV4-1 and TRBJ2-7; tentatively, D is TRBD1 (6 bases). Between the trimmed V and J ends, which lost 6 bases and 2 bases, there was a span of 17 bases. CDR1 is MGHRA and CDR2 is YSYEKL in the germline V gene. This CDR3 comprises 15 residues. The CDR3 protein is CASRLLNRAPYEQYF. The CDR3 DNA follows: TGCGCCAGCAGACTCCTTAACAGGGCGCCCTACGAGCAGTACTTC.

The chain combines TRBV19 with TRBJ1-4, with 8 nucleotides matching TRBD1. The CDR3 contains 14 residues. V shed 6 bases, J shed 7 bases, and the junction held 7 bases outside the gene matches. Per germline, CDR1 LNHDA and CDR2 SQIVND (reference sequence). The CDR3 DNA reads as TGTGCCAGTAGAGCGACAGGGGACAGTGAAAAACTGTTTTTT. As protein: CASRATGDSEKLFF.